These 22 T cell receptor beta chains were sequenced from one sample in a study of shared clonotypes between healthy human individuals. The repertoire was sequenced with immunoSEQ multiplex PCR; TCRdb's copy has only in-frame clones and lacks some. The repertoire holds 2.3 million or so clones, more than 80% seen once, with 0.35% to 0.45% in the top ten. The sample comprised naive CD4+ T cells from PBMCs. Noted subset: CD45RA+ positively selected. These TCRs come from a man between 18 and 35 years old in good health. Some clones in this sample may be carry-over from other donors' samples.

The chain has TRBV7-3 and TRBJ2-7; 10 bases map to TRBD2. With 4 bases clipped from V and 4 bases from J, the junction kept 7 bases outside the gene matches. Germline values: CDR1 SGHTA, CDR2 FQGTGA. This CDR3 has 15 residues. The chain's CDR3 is CASSSEAGGRYEQYF. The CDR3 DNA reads TGTGCCAGCAGCTCCGAAGCGGGAGGGAGATACGAGCAGTACTTC.

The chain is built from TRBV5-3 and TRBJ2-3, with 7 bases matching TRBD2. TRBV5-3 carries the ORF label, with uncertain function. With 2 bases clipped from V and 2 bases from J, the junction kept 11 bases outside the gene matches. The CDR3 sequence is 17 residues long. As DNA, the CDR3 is TGTGCCAGAAGCTTTTCGCGACTAGCCGGGTACACAGATACGCAGTATTTT. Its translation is CARSFSRLAGYTDTQYF.

This chain's CDR3 is CASSGDFNTGELFF. In DNA form, the CDR3 reads TGTGCCAGCAGCGGGGACTTCAACACCGGGGAGCTGTTTTTT. The chain recombines TRBV9 with TRBJ2-2; D possibly corresponds to TRBD2 (6 bases). The germline V gene has CDR1 SGDLS and CDR2 YYNGEE. The CDR3 consists of 14 residues. The ends were cut back, 3 bases at V and 2 bases at J, with 8 bases in the middle.

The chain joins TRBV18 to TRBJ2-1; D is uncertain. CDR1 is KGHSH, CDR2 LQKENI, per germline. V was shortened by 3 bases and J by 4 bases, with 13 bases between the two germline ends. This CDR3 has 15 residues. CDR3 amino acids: CASSPALSSYNEQFF. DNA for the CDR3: TGTGCCAGCTCACCCGCGCTATCCTCATACAATGAGCAGTTCTTC.

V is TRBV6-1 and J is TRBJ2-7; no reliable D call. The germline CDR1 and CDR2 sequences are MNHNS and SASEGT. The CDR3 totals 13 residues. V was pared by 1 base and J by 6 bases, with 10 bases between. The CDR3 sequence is CASSEVLLGEQYF. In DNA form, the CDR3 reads TGTGCCAGCAGTGAAGTTCTCCTGGGCGAGCAGTACTTC.

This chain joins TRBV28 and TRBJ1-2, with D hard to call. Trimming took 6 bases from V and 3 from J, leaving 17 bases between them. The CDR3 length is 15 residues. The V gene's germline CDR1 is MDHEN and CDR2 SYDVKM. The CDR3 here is CASSRTGMNHYGYTF. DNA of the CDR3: TGTGCCAGCAGCAGGACCGGGATGAACCACTATGGCTACACCTTC.

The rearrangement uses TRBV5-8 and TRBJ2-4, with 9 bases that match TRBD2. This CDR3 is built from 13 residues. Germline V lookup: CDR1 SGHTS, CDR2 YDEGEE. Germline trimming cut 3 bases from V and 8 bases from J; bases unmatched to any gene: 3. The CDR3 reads CASSWTSEYIQYF. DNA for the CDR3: TGTGCCAGCAGCTGGACTAGCGAGTACATTCAGTACTTC.

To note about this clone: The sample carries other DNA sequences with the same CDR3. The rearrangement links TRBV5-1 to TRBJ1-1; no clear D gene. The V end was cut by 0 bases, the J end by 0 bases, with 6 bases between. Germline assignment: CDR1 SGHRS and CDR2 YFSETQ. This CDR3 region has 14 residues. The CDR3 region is CASSLGGMNTEAFF. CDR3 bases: TGCGCCAGCAGCTTGGGGGGTATGAACACTGAAGCTTTCTTT.

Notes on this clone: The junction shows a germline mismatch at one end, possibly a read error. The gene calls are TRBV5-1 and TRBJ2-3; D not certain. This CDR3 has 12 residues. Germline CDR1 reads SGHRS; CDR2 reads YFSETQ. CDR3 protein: CASSINTVLPIF. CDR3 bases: TGCGCCAGCAGCATCAACACAGTCCTCCCTATCTTT.

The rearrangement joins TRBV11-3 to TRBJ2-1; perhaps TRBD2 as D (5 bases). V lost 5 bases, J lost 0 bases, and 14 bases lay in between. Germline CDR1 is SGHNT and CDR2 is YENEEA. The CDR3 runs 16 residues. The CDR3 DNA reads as TGTGCCAGCAGCGGCCGGGGAAAAGGCTCCTACAATGAGCAGTTCTTC. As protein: CASSGRGKGSYNEQFF.

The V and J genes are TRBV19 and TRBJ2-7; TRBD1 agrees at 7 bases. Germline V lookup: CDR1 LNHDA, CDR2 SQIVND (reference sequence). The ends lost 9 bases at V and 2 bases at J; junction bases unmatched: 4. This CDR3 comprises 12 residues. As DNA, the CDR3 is TGTGCCAGCGGGACAGCCACCTACGAGCAGTACTTC. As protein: CASGTATYEQYF.

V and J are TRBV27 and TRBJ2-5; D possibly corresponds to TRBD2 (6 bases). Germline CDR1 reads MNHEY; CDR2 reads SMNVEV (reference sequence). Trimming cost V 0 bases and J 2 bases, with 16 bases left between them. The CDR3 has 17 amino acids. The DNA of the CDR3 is TGTGCCAGCAGTTTATCTTCTCTCGTGGGAGGTCAAGAGACCCAGTACTTC. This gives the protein CASSLSSLVGGQETQYF.

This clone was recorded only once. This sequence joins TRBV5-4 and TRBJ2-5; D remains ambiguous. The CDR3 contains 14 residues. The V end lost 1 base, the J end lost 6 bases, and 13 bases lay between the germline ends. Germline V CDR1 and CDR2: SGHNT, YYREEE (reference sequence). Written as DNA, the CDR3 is TGTGCCAGCAGCTTGAAAAATGCCGAAAAGACCCAGTACTTC. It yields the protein CASSLKNAEKTQYF.

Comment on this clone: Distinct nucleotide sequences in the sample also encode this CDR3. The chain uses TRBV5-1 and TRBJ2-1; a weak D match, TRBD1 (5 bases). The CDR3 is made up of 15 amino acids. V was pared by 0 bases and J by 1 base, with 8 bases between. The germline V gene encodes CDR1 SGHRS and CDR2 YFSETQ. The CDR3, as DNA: TGCGCCAGCAGCTTGGTCAGGGATTCCTACAATGAGCAGTTCTTC. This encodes CASSLVRDSYNEQFF. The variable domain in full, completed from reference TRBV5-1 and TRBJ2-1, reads KAGVTQTPRYLIKTRGQQVTLSCSPISGHRSVSWYQQTPGQGLQFLFEYFSETQRNKGNFPGRFSGRQFSNSRSEMNVSTLELGDSALYLCASSLVRDSYNEQFFGPGTRLTVL.

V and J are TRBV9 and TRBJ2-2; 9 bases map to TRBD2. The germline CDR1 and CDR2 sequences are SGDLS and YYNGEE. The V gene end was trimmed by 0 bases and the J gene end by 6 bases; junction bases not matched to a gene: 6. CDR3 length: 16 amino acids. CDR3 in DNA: TGTGCCAGCAGCGTAGCTTCCGGACTAGCGCCCGGGGAGCTGTTTTTT. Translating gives CASSVASGLAPGELFF.

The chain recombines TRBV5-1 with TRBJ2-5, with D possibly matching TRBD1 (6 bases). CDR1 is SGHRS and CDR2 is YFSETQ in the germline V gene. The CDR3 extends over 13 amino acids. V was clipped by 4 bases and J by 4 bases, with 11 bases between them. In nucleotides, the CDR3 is TGCGCCAGCAGCGATACAGGGTCAGAGACCCAGTACTTC. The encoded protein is CASSDTGSETQYF.

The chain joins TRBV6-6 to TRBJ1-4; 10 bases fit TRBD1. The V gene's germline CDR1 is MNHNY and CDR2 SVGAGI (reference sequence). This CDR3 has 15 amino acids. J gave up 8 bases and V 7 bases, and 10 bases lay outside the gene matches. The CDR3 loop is CASTTRDRGGEKLFF. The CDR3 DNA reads TGTGCCAGCACCACCCGGGACAGGGGAGGCGAAAAACTGTTTTTT.

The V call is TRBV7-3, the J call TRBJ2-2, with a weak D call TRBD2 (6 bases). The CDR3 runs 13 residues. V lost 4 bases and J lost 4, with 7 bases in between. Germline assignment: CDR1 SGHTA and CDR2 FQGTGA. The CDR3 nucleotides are TGTGCCAGCAGCTCGCGGGGCACCGGGGAGCTGTTTTTT. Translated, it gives CASSSRGTGELFF.

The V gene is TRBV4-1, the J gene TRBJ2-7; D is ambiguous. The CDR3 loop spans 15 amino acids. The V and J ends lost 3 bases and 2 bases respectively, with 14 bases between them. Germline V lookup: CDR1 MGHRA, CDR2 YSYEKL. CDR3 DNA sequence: TGCGCCAGCAGCCAGCTATGGACCGCTACCTACGAGCAGTACTTC. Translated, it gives CASSQLWTATYEQYF.

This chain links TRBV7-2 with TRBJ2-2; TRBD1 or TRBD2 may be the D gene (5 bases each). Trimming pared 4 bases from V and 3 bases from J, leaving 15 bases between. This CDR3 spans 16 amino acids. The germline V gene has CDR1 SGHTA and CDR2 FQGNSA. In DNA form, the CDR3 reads TGTGCCAGCAGCTCCATCTCGCCGGGGCACACCGGGGAGCTGTTTTTT. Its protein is CASSSISPGHTGELFF.

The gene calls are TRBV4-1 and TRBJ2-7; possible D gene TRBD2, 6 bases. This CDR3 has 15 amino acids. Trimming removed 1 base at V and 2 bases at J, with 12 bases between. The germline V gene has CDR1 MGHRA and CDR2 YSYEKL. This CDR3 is CASSQVGGRAYEQYF. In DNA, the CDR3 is TGCGCCAGCAGCCAAGTTGGGGGGAGAGCCTACGAGCAGTACTTC.

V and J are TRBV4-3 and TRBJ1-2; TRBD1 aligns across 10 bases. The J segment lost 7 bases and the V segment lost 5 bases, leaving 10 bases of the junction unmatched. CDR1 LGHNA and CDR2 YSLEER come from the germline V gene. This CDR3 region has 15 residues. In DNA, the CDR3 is TGCGCCAGCAGCAACTCCGGGACAGGGGAGTTTGGCTACACCTTC. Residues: CASSNSGTGEFGYTF.